This record looks at one T cell receptor beta chain sequence and its context. The antigen remains undetermined. These data belong to a study of CD4 T cells in relation to SARS-CoV-2 and coronaviruses. Whole-study context: PBMCs were cultured with antigen for about eleven days before TCR beta sequencing.

Before the COVID-19 pandemic, during about 2011-2019, CD4+ T cells were taken from unexposed donors. Isolation of CD4+ T cells took place after less than 13 days in culture. Cultures held 1.5 million to 2.5 million PBMCs per well with 8.5 to 10 IU/ml IL-2. The repertoire was sequenced with immunoSEQ multiplex PCR; TCRdb's copy has only in-frame clones and lacks some. The sample records approximately 20,000 clones, over 60% being singletons. The length of the CDR3 is 13 residues. The ends were cut back, 8 bases at V and 3 bases at J, with 10 bases in the middle. From germline, CDR1 is MDHEN and CDR2 SYDVKM.

This chain joins TRBV28 and TRBJ2-2; D is perhaps TRBD1 or TRBD2 (5 bases each). This TCR came from a human donor in good health. Source material: CD4+ T cells from PBMCs, cultured in vitro. CDR3 bases: TGTGCCAGCCGGGACCGAGACACCGGGGAGCTGTTTTTT. Its protein product is CASRDRDTGELFF.